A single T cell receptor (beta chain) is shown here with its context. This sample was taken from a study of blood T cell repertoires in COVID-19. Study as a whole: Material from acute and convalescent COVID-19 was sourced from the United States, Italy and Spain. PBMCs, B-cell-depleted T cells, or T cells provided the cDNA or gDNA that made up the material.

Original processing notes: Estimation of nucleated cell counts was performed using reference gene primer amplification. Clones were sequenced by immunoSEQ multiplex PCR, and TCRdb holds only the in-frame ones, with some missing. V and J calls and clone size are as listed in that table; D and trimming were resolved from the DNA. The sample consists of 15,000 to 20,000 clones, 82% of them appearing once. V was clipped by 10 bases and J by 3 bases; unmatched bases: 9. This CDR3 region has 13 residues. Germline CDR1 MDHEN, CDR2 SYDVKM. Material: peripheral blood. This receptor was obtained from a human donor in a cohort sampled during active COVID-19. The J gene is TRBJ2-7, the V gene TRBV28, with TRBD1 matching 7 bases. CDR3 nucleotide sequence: TGTGCCACAGAACCGGGACAGAGCTACGAGCAGTACTTC. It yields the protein CATEPGQSYEQYF.